The 20 T cell receptor beta chains listed next were all sequenced from one sample in a study of blood T cell repertoires in COVID-19. This table comes from immunoSEQ multiplex PCR, and its TCRdb copy is limited to in-frame clones, with some not included. The data hold just over 80,000 clones, with around three quarters observed a single time. Sequenced material: peripheral blood. The receptors come from a woman aged 80 or over with active or convalescent COVID-19.

The chain has TRBV20-1 and TRBJ1-2; unclear D gene. Trimming removed 0 bases at V and 4 bases at J, with 3 bases between. The CDR3 loop spans 11 amino acids. CDR1 is DFQATT, CDR2 SNEGSKA, per germline (reference sequence). CDR3 loop: CSAREAYGYTF. DNA for the CDR3: TGCAGTGCTAGAGAGGCCTATGGCTACACCTTC.

The V gene is TRBV11-1, the J gene TRBJ2-7; TRBD1 matches at 12 bases. The V segment lost 5 bases and the J segment 6 bases; nucleotides outside the gene matches: 8. CDR3 length equals 15 residues. In germline, CDR1 is SGHAT, CDR2 FQDESV (reference sequence). The CDR3 loop is CASSQRDRGRGEQYF. CDR3 coding DNA: TGTGCCAGCAGCCAACGGGACAGGGGGCGCGGCGAGCAGTACTTC.

The CDR3 nucleotides read TGTGCCAGTAGTATCTTAGCGGGGGGAAGTCGGAATGAGCAGTTCTTC. Translating it yields CASSILAGGSRNEQFF. The chain carries TRBV19 and TRBJ2-1; 10 bases fit TRBD2. The ends lost 3 bases at V and 7 bases at J; junction bases unmatched: 9. CDR1 and CDR2 (germline): LNHDA, SQIVND (reference sequence). The CDR3 is 16 residues long. The whole variable domain, remainder taken from reference TRBV19 and TRBJ2-1, is DGGITQSPKYLFRKEGQNVTLSCEQNLNHDAMYWYRQDPGQGLRLIYYSQIVNDFQKGDIAEGYSVSREKKESFPLTVTSAQKNPTAFYLCASSILAGGSRNEQFFGPGTRLTVL.

The sample holds one count of this clone. This CDR3 reads CASSPPYRVYYGYTF. The DNA of the CDR3 is TGTGCCAGCAGCCCACCCTACAGGGTGTACTATGGCTACACCTTC. The J gene is TRBJ1-2, the V gene TRBV7-2; TRBD1 might be the D (6 bases). Germline CDR1 reads SGHTA; CDR2 reads FQGNSA. CDR3 length: 15 amino acids. V shed 5 bases and J shed 3 bases, with 16 bases lying between them.

The CDR3 is CASSGQSNQPQHF. In nucleotides, the CDR3 is TGTGCCAGCAGCGGACAGAGCAATCAGCCCCAGCATTTT. The chain joins TRBV6-5 to TRBJ1-5, with a tentative D call TRBD1 (6 bases). V was shortened by 6 bases and J by 1 base, with 7 bases between the two germline ends. CDR3 length: 13 residues. Germline CDR1 MNHEY, CDR2 SVGAGI.

The V and J genes are TRBV10-3 and TRBJ1-1; 8 bases align to TRBD1. This CDR3 comprises 15 residues. Germline loops: CDR1 ENHRY, CDR2 SYGVKD. J gave up 1 base and V 6 bases, and 7 bases lay outside the gene matches. The CDR3 nucleotides read TGTGCCATCAGAGAGGACAGGGTGGGGAACACTGAAGCTTTCTTT. Translation gives CAIREDRVGNTEAFF.

The chain couples TRBV7-6 to TRBJ1-4; 9 positions agree with TRBD1. The CDR3 runs 15 residues. After removal of 6 bases from V and 4 bases from J, the junction contained 6 bases not matched to a gene. Germline V CDR1 and CDR2: SGHVS, FNYEAQ. The CDR3 sequence: CASSRPGQGNEKLFF. CDR3 bases: TGTGCCAGCAGTCGTCCGGGACAGGGTAATGAAAAACTGTTTTTT.

This clone was recorded many times. V and J are TRBV6-4 and TRBJ2-3, with a possible D match to TRBD1 (6 bases). Trimming shortened V by 2 bases and J by 2 bases, and 17 bases separated the two germline ends. Germline assignment: CDR1 MRHNA and CDR2 SNTAGT. The CDR3 sequence is 17 residues long. Written as DNA, the CDR3 is TGTGCCAGCAGTGACCCCCGGACAGTAGCCTCCACAGATACGCAGTATTTT. It specifies CASSDPRTVASTDTQYF.

V usage is TRBV7-2 and J usage is TRBJ2-5, with 8 positions matching TRBD1. The CDR3 is made up of 14 amino acids. Germline V gene data show CDR1 as SGHTA and CDR2 as FQGNSA. Trimming took 4 bases from V and 0 from J; bases not matched to a gene: 1. The DNA of the CDR3 is TGTGCCAGCAGCTGGGACAGGAACCAAGAGACCCAGTACTTC. It specifies CASSWDRNQETQYF.

The chain links TRBV4-1 to TRBJ2-1; TRBD2 agrees at 9 bases. This CDR3 contains 16 residues. Per the germline V gene, CDR1 is MGHRA and CDR2 is YSYEKL. Trimming cost V 0 bases and J 2 bases; bases outside gene matches: 2. This CDR3 is CASSQDERGAYNEQFF. DNA for the CDR3: TGCGCCAGCAGCCAAGATGAGCGGGGGGCCTACAATGAGCAGTTCTTC.

The CDR3 loop reads CASSYGQGGGYTF. The CDR3 nucleotides are TGTGCCAGCAGTTACGGACAGGGAGGAGGCTACACCTTC. The rearrangement uses TRBV6-5 and TRBJ1-2, with 8 bases matching TRBD1. Germline CDR1 reads MNHEY; CDR2 reads SVGAGI. V was pared by 2 bases and J by 8 bases, with 4 bases of the junction left unmatched. The CDR3 runs 13 residues.

DNA for the CDR3: TGTGCCAGCAGTGACGGACAGGGGTATACAGATACGCAGTATTTT. Protein sequence: CASSDGQGYTDTQYF. This rearrangement joins TRBV6-2 or TRBV6-3 to TRBJ2-3; 9 positions match TRBD1. CDR1 is MNHEY and CDR2 is SVGEGT in the germline V gene. This CDR3 has 15 amino acids. V lost 5 bases and J lost 3; bases outside the gene matches: 6.

This clone came up once. The J gene is TRBJ1-1, the V gene TRBV6-5; maybe TRBD1 (6 bases). This CDR3 has 15 amino acids. Germline V gives CDR1 MNHEY, CDR2 SVGAGI. The V and J ends lost 2 bases and 1 base respectively, with 11 bases between them. In DNA, the CDR3 is TGTGCCAGCAGTTACGATCCAGGGGCGAACACTGAAGCTTTCTTT. Translated: CASSYDPGANTEAFF.

For the CDR3, the DNA is TGTGCCACCAGTGATTCACATCGGGGGGAGGCTTTCTTT. It specifies CATSDSHRGEAFF. This sequence joins TRBV24-1 and TRBJ1-1, with a possible D match to TRBD1 (5 bases). The CDR3 runs to 13 residues. Trimming pared 2 bases from V and 11 bases from J, leaving 14 bases between. Per germline, CDR1 KGHDR and CDR2 SFDVKD.

The CDR3 DNA follows: TGCGCCAGCAGCCAAGTGAACTCGAACTATGGCTACACCTTC. The encoded protein is CASSQVNSNYGYTF. The rearrangement links TRBV4-3 to TRBJ1-2; no reliable D call. Trimming left V 1 base short and J 2 bases short, with 8 bases between. Germline assignment: CDR1 LGHNA and CDR2 YSLEER. CDR3 length: 14 residues.

The sample holds a few counts of this clone. The V gene is TRBV3-1 (or the pseudogene TRBV3-2), the J gene TRBJ2-2; TRBD2 matches at 8 bases. Germline V gene lookup returns CDR1 LGHDT and CDR2 YNNKEL (reference sequence). CDR3 length: 17 residues. V shed 3 bases, J shed 0 bases, and the junction held 6 bases outside the gene matches. CDR3 nucleotide sequence: TGTGCCAGCAGCCACCGGGGGGGGCCAGCGAACACCGGGGAGCTGTTTTTT. Protein product: CASSHRGGPANTGELFF.

The gene calls are TRBV3-1 (or the pseudogene TRBV3-2) and TRBJ2-1; D perhaps matches TRBD1 (5 bases). Trimming stripped 0 bases from V and 7 bases from J, with 7 bases between. Looked up from germline, CDR1 is LGHDT and CDR2 is YNNKEL (reference sequence). This CDR3 region has 13 residues. The DNA of the CDR3 is TGTGCCAGCAGCCAAGAAGGGGTAAATGAGCAGTTCTTC. Translating gives CASSQEGVNEQFF.

The V gene is TRBV30, the J gene TRBJ2-7; D is uncertain. This CDR3 region has 13 residues. The germline CDR1 and CDR2 sequences are GTSNPN and SVGIG (reference sequence). V lost 0 bases, J lost 3 bases, and 9 bases lay in between. The CDR3 protein is CAWSVLLDYEQYF. DNA of the CDR3: TGTGCCTGGAGTGTACTACTGGACTACGAGCAGTACTTC.

This chain connects TRBV30 to TRBJ1-1, with 9 nucleotides matching TRBD1. The CDR3 has 13 residues. From germline, CDR1 is GTSNPN and CDR2 SVGIG (reference sequence). After removal of 3 bases from V and 4 bases from J, the junction contained 3 bases not matched to a gene. The CDR3 loop reads CAWRTGGSTEAFF. For the CDR3, the DNA is TGTGCCTGGAGAACAGGGGGCTCCACTGAAGCTTTCTTT.

CDR3 protein: CASSLDPGGFGYTF. DNA of the CDR3: TGTGCCAGCAGCTTGGATCCAGGGGGCTTTGGCTACACCTTC. The chain has TRBV5-5 and TRBJ1-2; 8 bases fit TRBD1. In germline, CDR1 is SGHKS, CDR2 YYEKEE (reference sequence). With V trimmed by 0 bases and J by 7 bases, 5 bases remained unmatched. This CDR3 has 14 amino acids. The entire variable domain, with the rest obtained from reference TRBV5-5 and TRBJ1-2, is as follows: DAGVTQSPTHLIKTRGQQVTLRCSPISGHKSVSWYQQVLGQGPQFIFQYYEKEERGRGNFPDRFSARQFPNYSSELNVNALLLGDSALYLCASSLDPGGFGYTFGSGTRLTVV.